Presented here are 23 T cell receptor beta chains from one specimen sequenced in a study of blood T cell repertoires in COVID-19. Sequencing was performed with immunoSEQ multiplex PCR; in TCRdb, only in-frame clones are kept and a portion is missing. The data show some 47,000 clones, around 80% seen once. Sequencing was carried out using peripheral blood. These receptors were obtained from a human donor in a cohort sampled during active COVID-19.

J is TRBJ1-2 and V is TRBV11-1, with D perhaps matching TRBD1 (6 bases). The V gene's germline CDR1 is SGHAT and CDR2 FQDESV (reference sequence). The length of the CDR3 is 15 residues. Trimming shortened V by 5 bases and J by 8 bases, and 21 bases separated the two germline ends. The CDR3 loop is CASSPLDRFLEGYTF. CDR3 DNA sequence: TGTGCCAGCAGCCCCTTGGACAGATTCCTAGAGGGCTACACCTTC.

J is TRBJ1-4 and V is TRBV7-9; D unclear. CDR1 and CDR2 (germline): SEHNR, FQNEAQ (reference sequence). The CDR3 is 15 residues long. Deletions cut 4 bases from V and 5 bases from J, with 14 bases between. This CDR3 is CASSSIKSVNEKLFF. CDR3 coding DNA: TGTGCCAGCAGCTCTATTAAGTCGGTCAATGAAAAACTGTTTTTT.

The chain combines TRBV27 with TRBJ1-5; the match to TRBD1 covers 8 bases. This CDR3 spans 14 amino acids. CDR1 and CDR2 (germline): MNHEY, SMNVEV (reference sequence). After removal of 3 bases from V and 6 bases from J, the junction contained 4 bases not matched to a gene. The DNA of the CDR3 is TGTGCCAGCAGTTTGCGGACAGGGCGTCAGCCCCAGCATTTT. This sequence encodes CASSLRTGRQPQHF.

V usage is TRBV10-3 and J usage is TRBJ1-2; 9 bases line up with TRBD1. After removal of 10 bases from V and 7 bases from J, the junction contained 10 bases not matched to a gene. This CDR3 comprises 13 residues. Per the germline V gene, CDR1 is ENHRY and CDR2 is SYGVKD. As DNA, the CDR3 is TGTGCCACCACGGACAGGGGAAGTAGTGGCTACACCTTC. Translating it yields CATTDRGSSGYTF.

CDR3 loop: CASSVGVDRRTSGANVLTF. The CDR3 nucleotides are TGTGCCAGCAGCGTTGGGGTCGACAGGAGGACCTCTGGGGCCAACGTCCTGACTTTC. This chain connects TRBV9 to TRBJ2-6; the D gene is possibly TRBD1 (6 bases). The CDR3 contains 19 residues. V was pared by 2 bases and J by 0 bases, with 18 bases between. Germline V gene lookup returns CDR1 SGDLS and CDR2 YYNGEE.

The chain recombines TRBV13 with TRBJ2-7; D may be TRBD2 (5 bases). The CDR3 has 12 amino acids. V was clipped by 5 bases and J by 9 bases, with 14 bases between them. Germline V gives CDR1 PRHDT, CDR2 FYEKMQ (reference sequence). CDR3: CASSSGRHSQYV. CDR3 coding DNA: TGTGCCAGCAGCAGCGGCCGACACTCGCAGTACGTC.

V is TRBV3-1 (or the pseudogene TRBV3-2) and J is TRBJ1-5, with D hard to call. Germline V gene sequence: CDR1 LGHDT, CDR2 YNNKEL (reference sequence). The CDR3 extends over 12 amino acids. V was shortened by 2 bases and J by 5 bases, with 4 bases between the two germline ends. Here the CDR3 reads CASSQRDQPQHF. CDR3 nucleotides: TGTGCCAGCAGCCAACGGGATCAGCCCCAGCATTTT.

The rearrangement joins TRBV3-1 (or the pseudogene TRBV3-2) to TRBJ1-5; D not resolved. The CDR3 extends over 13 amino acids. V was pared by 0 bases and J by 7 bases, with 7 bases between. Germline CDR1 is LGHDT and CDR2 is YNNKEL (reference sequence). The CDR3 spells CASSQDRWQPQHF. CDR3 nucleotides: TGTGCCAGCAGCCAAGATCGGTGGCAGCCCCAGCATTTT.

The chain uses TRBV7-6 and TRBJ2-1; 9 bases are a match to TRBD1. The CDR3 is made up of 16 amino acids. The germline V gene encodes CDR1 SGHVS and CDR2 FNYEAQ. Losses at the gene ends were 0 bases for V and 5 bases for J; bases not matched to a gene: 5. For the CDR3, the DNA is TGTGCCAGCAGCTTAGCCGCCCGGGACAGGGACAATGAGCAGTTCTTC. Amino acids: CASSLAARDRDNEQFF.

The chain couples TRBV28 to TRBJ1-3; D not certain. Germline values: CDR1 MDHEN, CDR2 SYDVKM. Deletions cut 3 bases from V and 0 bases from J, with 9 bases between. This CDR3 is built from 15 residues. This CDR3 reads CASSFSGISGNTIYF. CDR3 DNA: TGTGCCAGCAGTTTTTCAGGCATCTCTGGAAACACCATATATTTT.

Concerning this clone itself: The junction differs from germline at one of its ends, possibly a read error. The chain joins TRBV28 to TRBJ1-4; D is unclear. The CDR3 loop spans 15 amino acids. Germline CDR1 MDHEN, CDR2 SYDVKM. The CDR3 region is CASSLATSTNEKLFF. The CDR3 coding sequence is TGTGCCAGCAGTTTGGCAACCTCAACGAATGAAAAACTGTTTTTT.

This clone has only one observation. This chain links TRBV15 with TRBJ2-2, with D possibly being TRBD2 (5 bases). The V and J ends lost 1 base and 1 base respectively, with 7 bases between them. The CDR3 runs to 15 residues. Germline values: CDR1 LNHNV, CDR2 YYDKDF (reference sequence). Here the CDR3 DNA reads TGTGCCACCAGCAGAGGTGGAGGGAACACCGGGGAGCTGTTTTTT. Translating it yields CATSRGGGNTGELFF.

The rearrangement joins TRBV12-5 to TRBJ2-3; D is perhaps TRBD2 (7 bases). Trimming shortened V by 6 bases and J by 2 bases, and 9 bases separated the two germline ends. Germline V gene sequence: CDR1 LGHNT, CDR2 FRNRAP. The CDR3 length is 13 residues. The DNA of the CDR3 is TGTGCTAGTGGGGGGGGGCACACAGATACGCAGTATTTT. Its protein is CASGGGHTDTQYF.

This sequence joins TRBV7-2 and TRBJ2-1; D unclear. Trimming took 3 bases from V and 0 from J, leaving 12 bases between them. The germline V gene has CDR1 SGHTA and CDR2 FQGNSA. The CDR3 sequence is 16 residues long. The CDR3 bases are TGTGCCAGCAGCTTGATAGCTACCGGCTCCTACAATGAGCAGTTCTTC. Amino acid sequence: CASSLIATGSYNEQFF.

This chain joins TRBV5-1 and TRBJ2-2; no clear D gene. Germline CDR1 and CDR2: SGHRS and YFSETQ. V lost 2 bases to trimming and J lost 6 bases, with 8 bases between them. This CDR3 comprises 13 residues. The CDR3 DNA reads as TGCGCCAGCAGCTTCGCAGGTCCCGGGGAGCTGTTTTTT. As protein: CASSFAGPGELFF.

The chain uses TRBV9 and TRBJ2-3, with D maybe TRBD2 (6 bases). Germline-derived CDR1 and CDR2 are SGDLS and YYNGEE. The CDR3 covers 15 residues. V lost 2 bases to trimming and J lost 5 bases, with 15 bases between them. This CDR3 is CASSVLGGEGDTQYF. CDR3 nucleotides: TGTGCCAGCAGCGTCCTCGGGGGAGAGGGAGATACGCAGTATTTT.

The chain recombines TRBV4-2 with TRBJ2-7; D is unclear. Between the trimmed V and J ends, which lost 1 base and 3 bases, there was a span of 7 bases. Germline CDR1 LGHNA, CDR2 YNFKEQ. The CDR3 loop spans 13 amino acids. The CDR3 DNA sequence: TGTGCCAGCAGCCAAGCCGACATCTACGAGCAGTACTTC. It translates to CASSQADIYEQYF.

V is TRBV2 and J is TRBJ1-4; D possibly corresponds to TRBD1 (6 bases). V was shortened by 0 bases and J by 3 bases, with 11 bases between the two germline ends. This CDR3 is built from 16 residues. Germline loops: CDR1 SNHLY, CDR2 FYNNEI. The CDR3 loop reads CASSEASGQPNEKLFF. As DNA, the CDR3 is TGTGCCAGCAGTGAAGCAAGCGGACAGCCTAATGAAAAACTGTTTTTT.

This clone was seen a single time. The chain recombines TRBV13 with TRBJ1-5, with 8 bases that match TRBD1. J was trimmed by 5 bases and V by 0 bases; bases with no gene match: 3. The CDR3 loop spans 15 amino acids. The V gene's germline CDR1 is PRHDT and CDR2 FYEKMQ (reference sequence). CDR3 nucleotides: TGTGCCAGCAGCTTAGGAGGACAGGGCTATCAGCCCCAGCATTTT. Translated, it gives CASSLGGQGYQPQHF.

V is TRBV2 and J is TRBJ2-7; D is possibly TRBD1 (5 bases). This CDR3 is built from 11 residues. Trimming removed 6 bases from V and 6 bases from J, with 9 bases in between. CDR1 and CDR2 from the germline V gene are SNHLY and FYNNEI. Written as DNA, the CDR3 is TGTGCCAGCAGAAGAAGGGGCGAGCAGTACTTC. Its translation is CASRRRGEQYF.

The chain carries TRBV10-3 and TRBJ2-7, with D possibly matching TRBD1 (6 bases). This CDR3 contains 12 residues. The V end lost 6 bases, the J end lost 5 bases, and 11 bases lay between the germline ends. CDR1 is ENHRY, CDR2 SYGVKD, per germline. The CDR3 DNA reads TGTGCCATCAGGGACCACAGGGACGAGCAGTACTTC. It translates to CAIRDHRDEQYF.

This chain uses TRBV4-1 with TRBJ2-4, with D possibly TRBD1 on 5 matching bases. Trimming pared 1 base from V and 7 bases from J, leaving 11 bases between. Looked up from germline, CDR1 is MGHRA and CDR2 is YSYEKL. The CDR3 loop spans 14 amino acids. CDR3 amino acids: CASSQGPGKNIQYF. The CDR3 nucleotides read TGCGCCAGCAGCCAAGGTCCAGGGAAGAACATTCAGTACTTC.

V is TRBV7-8 and J is TRBJ1-2, with D hard to call. Between the trimmed V and J ends, which lost 1 base and 2 bases, there was a span of 8 bases. In germline, CDR1 is SGHVS, CDR2 FQNEAQ. The CDR3 spans 14 residues. This CDR3 reads CASSLGPPNYGYTF. CDR3 coding DNA: TGTGCCAGCAGCTTAGGTCCTCCGAACTATGGCTACACCTTC. Filled out from reference TRBV7-8 and TRBJ1-2, the complete variable domain reads GAGVSQSPRYKVAKRGQDVALRCDPISGHVSLFWYQQALGQGPEFLTYFQNEAQLDKSGLPSDRFFAERPEGSVSTLKIQRTQQEDSAVYLCASSLGPPNYGYTFGSGTRLTVV.